This T cell receptor beta chain comes out of a study of tumor-infiltrating lymphocytes in primary liver carcinoma. Study in general: Tumors were stage T1-T3 N0M0, roughly 4 to 11 cm across.

The CDR3 extends over 14 amino acids. The germline V gene encodes CDR1 SGHRS and CDR2 YFSETQ. Notes on this clonotype: One end of the junction varies from germline; a read error may be responsible.

Scientists recovered RNA and DNA together from approximately 20-30 mg of unsorted bulk tissue. TCR beta cDNA came from approximately 0.55 ug total RNA, primed with a constant-region primer. A slightly modified ARM-PCR protocol with three nested multiplex PCR rounds produced these TCR beta libraries. A C-beta reverse primer and TRBV1-TRBV30 forward primers served in each of the first two PCR rounds, at about 10 cycles apiece. TCRdb ran MiXCR on the multiplex PCR reads and lists one entry per CDR3 protein. Among about 190,000 distinct CDR3 sequences listed, around 85% were seen once. The receptor comes from a man between 35 and 55 years old with primary liver carcinoma and hepatitis B virus infection. Sample: tumor tissue from primary liver carcinoma. The chain couples TRBV5-1 to TRBJ2-7, with D possibly being TRBD2 (7 bases). CDR3 nucleotide sequence: TGTGCCAGCAGCTTGGGGGGCGGGAGCAACGAGCAGTACTTC. It translates to CASSLGGGSNEQYF.